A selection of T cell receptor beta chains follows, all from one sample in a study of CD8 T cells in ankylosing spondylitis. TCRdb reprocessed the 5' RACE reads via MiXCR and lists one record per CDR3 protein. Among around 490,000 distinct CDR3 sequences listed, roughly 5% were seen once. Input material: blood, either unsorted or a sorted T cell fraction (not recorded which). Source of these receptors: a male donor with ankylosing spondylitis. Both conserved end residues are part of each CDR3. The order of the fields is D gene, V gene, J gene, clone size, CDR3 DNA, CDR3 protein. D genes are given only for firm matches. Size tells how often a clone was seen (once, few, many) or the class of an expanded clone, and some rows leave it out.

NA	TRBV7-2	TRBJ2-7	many	TGTGCCAGCAGTTCCCCTTTCTACGAGCAGTACTTC	CASSSPFYEQYF
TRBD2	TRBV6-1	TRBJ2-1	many	TGTGCCAGCAGTGTAGGGACTAGCGGGAGATGG	CASSVGTSGRW
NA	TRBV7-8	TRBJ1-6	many	TGTGCCAGCAGTAGCCCCGGGGAATTCAATTCACCCCTCCACTTT	CASSSPGEFNSPLHF
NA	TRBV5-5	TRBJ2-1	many	TGTGCCAGCAGCTTGGGGGACTCAATATACAATGAGCAGTTCTTC	CASSLGDSIYNEQFF
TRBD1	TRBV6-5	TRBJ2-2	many	TGTGCCAGCAGTTACCACCTGGGCAGGGGGCGCAACACCGGGGAGCTGTTTTTT	CASSYHLGRGRNTGELFF
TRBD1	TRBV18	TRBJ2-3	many	TGTGCCAGCTCACACGGGACAGGGCTGGATACGCAGTATTTT	CASSHGTGLDTQYF
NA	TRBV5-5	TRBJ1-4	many	TGTGCCAGCAGCTTGGACGGCCGTGAAAAACTGTTTTTT	CASSLDGREKLFF
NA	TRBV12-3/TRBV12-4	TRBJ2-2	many	TGTGCCAGCAGTTTATGGGTATTACAGCGGAACGGAGACTGGAACACCGGGGAGCTGTTTTTT	CASSLWVLQRNGDWNTGELFF
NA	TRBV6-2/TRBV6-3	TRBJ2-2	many	TGTGCCAGCAGTTTCTTCTCCGGGGAGCTGTTTTTT	CASSFFSGELFF
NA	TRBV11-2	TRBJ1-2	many	TGTGCCAGCAGCTTCTCCAGGGACCCCTATGGCTACACCTTC	CASSFSRDPYGYTF
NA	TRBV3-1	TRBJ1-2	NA	TGTGCCAGCAGCCTCACCCGGTACGGTGGCTACACCTTC	CASSLTRYGGYTF
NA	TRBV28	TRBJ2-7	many	TGTGCCAGCAGTTCACCTCCCCTTGGATCGGTACACTTC	CASSSPPLGSVHF
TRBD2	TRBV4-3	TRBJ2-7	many	TGCGCCAGCAGCCAAGACTTGGCTAGCGGGGGTGTCTACGAGCAGTACTTC	CASSQDLASGGVYEQYF
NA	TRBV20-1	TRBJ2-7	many	TGCAGCTTTCTATACGGGACTCAAGCCTACGAGCAGTACTTC	CSFLYGTQAYEQYF
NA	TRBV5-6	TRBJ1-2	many	TGTGCCAGCAGCTTGCAGTACGAAATTCGGATGGGCAGGGAGGGCTATGGCTACACCTTC	CASSLQYEIRMGREGYGYTF
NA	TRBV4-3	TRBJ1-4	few	TGCGCCAGCAGCCAAGATAGGGGGACAAGAAATGAAAAACTGTTTTTT	CASSQDRGTRNEKLFF
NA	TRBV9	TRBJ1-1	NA	TGTGCCAGCAGCGTAGACGGCGCTATGCGTAACACTGAAGCTTTCTTT	CASSVDGAMRNTEAFF
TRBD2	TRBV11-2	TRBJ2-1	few	TGTGCCAGCAGCGGCGGGACTAGTATCCTTGAGCAGTTCTTC	CASSGGTSILEQFF
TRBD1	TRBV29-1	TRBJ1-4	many	TGCAGCGTTGGGACAGGGGATGAAAAACTGTTTTTT	CSVGTGDEKLFF
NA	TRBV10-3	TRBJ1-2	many	TGTGCCATCAGTGAGTCGGCTTCCTATGGCTACACCTTC	CAISESASYGYTF
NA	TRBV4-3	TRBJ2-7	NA	TGCGCCAGCAGCCAAGTGGGGGGGGCGCCTTACGAGCAGTACTTC	CASSQVGGAPYEQYF
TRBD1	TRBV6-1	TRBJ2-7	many	TGTGCCAGCAGTCGTACAGGGGAAAGTACCGAGCAGTACTTC	CASSRTGESTEQYF
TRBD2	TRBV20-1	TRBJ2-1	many	TGCAGTGCTAGAGATCCTAGGCTAGCGGGAGGTCGCCCCTACAATGAGCAGTTCTTC	CSARDPRLAGGRPYNEQFF
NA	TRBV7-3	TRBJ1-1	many	TGTGCCTCACTAGGGGGTCTGAACACTGAAGCTTTCTTT	CASLGGLNTEAFF
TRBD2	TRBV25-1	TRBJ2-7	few	TGTGCCAGCTCGTCGAGAGTAGCGGGAGGGTCGAGCCGCTACGAGCAGTACTTC	CASSSRVAGGSSRYEQYF
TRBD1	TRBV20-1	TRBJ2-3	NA	TGCAGTGCTAGCCGGGCAGGGGGAGTAGATACGCAGTATTTT	CSASRAGGVDTQYF
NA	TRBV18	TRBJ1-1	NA	TGTGCCAGCTCAACCGGTCCCCAGGGGAGGAACACTGAAGCTTTCTTT	CASSTGPQGRNTEAFF
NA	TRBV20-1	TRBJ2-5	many	TGCAGTGCTAGAGATGGGCCGCTAGGGACCCAGTACTTC	CSARDGPLGTQYF
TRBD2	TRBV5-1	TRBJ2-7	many	TGCGCCAGCAGCTTGGAGGGACTAACAACCTACGAGCAGTACTTC	CASSLEGLTTYEQYF